One sample yielded the 18 T cell receptor beta chains listed below, sequenced in a study of T-cell reconstitution after alpha-beta-depleted transplantation in children. TCRbeta library preparation incorporated unique molecular identifiers. TCRdb redid the calling of the PCR reads with MiXCR, one entry per CDR3 protein. The table shows about 610,000 distinct CDR3 sequences, with 10% occurring only once. The sequencing here drew on PBMCs from the stem cell graft donor, taken from the stem cell graft. These receptors all come from a human donor who donated a stem cell graft to a child with acute myeloid leukemia.

This chain uses TRBV20-1 with TRBJ2-5, with 8 bases fitting TRBD1. Looked up from germline, CDR1 is DFQATT and CDR2 is SNEGSKA (reference sequence). V shed 1 base and J 2 bases; nucleotides not matched to a gene: 9. This CDR3 has 16 residues. The CDR3 region has the DNA TGCAGTGCTAGAGGGACAGGGTCTATCCGACAAGAGACCCAGTACTTC. Protein product: CSARGTGSIRQETQYF.

The sample holds a few counts of this clonotype. V usage is TRBV4-2 and J usage is TRBJ2-2, with TRBD2 as a possible D gene (6 bases). This CDR3 has 15 amino acids. The V gene's germline CDR1 is LGHNA and CDR2 YNFKEQ. V gave up 0 bases and J gave up 4 bases, with 9 bases separating them. In DNA, the CDR3 is TGTGCCAGCAGCCAAGATAGAGCGGGCACCGGGGAGCTGTTTTTT. Amino acids: CASSQDRAGTGELFF.

This clonotype was counted a few times. The chain combines TRBV7-2 with TRBJ2-2, with TRBD2 matching over 12 bases. This CDR3 region has 15 residues. V shed 5 bases, J shed 6 bases, and the junction held 4 bases outside the gene matches. Looked up from germline, CDR1 is SGHTA and CDR2 is FQGNSA. CDR3 in amino acids: CASSLRLAGAGELFF. In DNA, the CDR3 is TGTGCCAGCAGCCTTCGACTAGCGGGAGCCGGGGAGCTGTTTTTT. Variable domain in full (rest from reference TRBV7-2 and TRBJ2-2): GAGVSQSPSNKVTEKGKDVELRCDPISGHTALYWYRQSLGQGLEFLIYFQGNSAPDKSGLPSDRFSAERTGGSVSTLTIQRTQQEDSAVYLCASSLRLAGAGELFFGEGSRLTVL.

This clonotype was seen only a few times. V gene TRBV15 combines with J gene TRBJ2-2; 8 bases are shared with TRBD1. J lost 4 bases, V lost 4 bases, and 5 bases had no gene match. CDR1 is LNHNV and CDR2 is YYDKDF in the germline V gene (reference sequence). This CDR3 is built from 15 residues. The CDR3 is CATSTGTGGTGELFF. Here the CDR3 DNA reads TGTGCCACCAGCACCGGGACAGGCGGCACCGGGGAGCTGTTTTTT.

This clonotype was seen a few times. J is TRBJ2-5 and V is TRBV6-1; D uncertain. Germline CDR1 and CDR2: MNHNS and SASEGT. This CDR3 contains 13 residues. Trimming pared 6 bases from V and 4 bases from J, leaving 12 bases between. CDR3: CASSPGVLETQYF. The CDR3 nucleotides read TGTGCCAGCAGCCCAGGAGTCCTAGAGACCCAGTACTTC.

This clonotype was observed once. V and J are TRBV6-2 or TRBV6-3 and TRBJ1-5, with D perhaps matching TRBD1 (6 bases). This CDR3 region has 14 residues. Germline loops: CDR1 MNHEY, CDR2 SVGEGT. Trimming removed 5 bases at V and 7 bases at J, with 15 bases between. CDR3 DNA sequence: TGTGCCAGCAGTCTGGACAGTCTGCGACAGCCCCAGCATTTT. Its translation is CASSLDSLRQPQHF.

Ten or more counts support this clonotype. This chain connects TRBV5-1 to TRBJ2-1; D is uncertain. The CDR3 consists of 13 residues. V dropped 5 bases and J dropped 4 bases, with 10 bases sitting between them. Per germline, CDR1 SGHRS and CDR2 YFSETQ. The CDR3: CASRPLGYNEQFF. The DNA of the CDR3 is TGCGCCAGCAGACCTCTGGGGTACAATGAGCAGTTCTTC.

This chain uses TRBV15 with TRBJ2-3; tentatively, D is TRBD2 (6 bases). Germline V gene data show CDR1 as LNHNV and CDR2 as YYDKDF (reference sequence). The CDR3 is 17 residues long. Trimming stripped 3 bases from V and 2 bases from J, with 18 bases between. Here the CDR3 reads CATSSDRGGSPTDTQYF. The DNA of the CDR3 is TGTGCCACCAGCAGTGATCGCGGAGGGTCCCCCACAGATACGCAGTATTTT.

This clonotype appeared a few times. The V and J genes are TRBV28 and TRBJ2-7, with D uncertain. The CDR3 runs to 13 residues. The germline V gene encodes CDR1 MDHEN and CDR2 SYDVKM. Trimming took off 5 bases at V and 3 bases at J, with 11 bases between the two ends. The CDR3 bases are TGTGCCAGCAGTATCACCCTCGGCTACGAGCAGTACTTC. Protein sequence: CASSITLGYEQYF.

The table lists this clonotype with many counts. The rearrangement links TRBV5-5 to TRBJ1-1; TRBD1 might be the D (6 bases). The V end was cut by 0 bases, the J end by 11 bases, with 17 bases between. Germline V lookup: CDR1 SGHKS, CDR2 YYEKEE (reference sequence). The CDR3 loop spans 14 amino acids. The CDR3 spells CASSLGPGAGSAFF. The DNA of the CDR3 is TGTGCCAGCAGCTTGGGGCCGGGGGCAGGGTCGGCTTTCTTT.

In regard to this clonotype: A junction end diverges from the germline sequence, so it may reflect a read error. The chain carries TRBV28 and TRBJ2-7; a weak D match, TRBD1 (5 bases). The CDR3 sequence is 14 residues long. Germline V lookup: CDR1 MDHEN, CDR2 SYDVKM. The CDR3 region has the DNA TGTGCCAGCAGTCCCAGGCTTGTGATTCAGGGCCCAGAGTTC. This translates into CASSPRLVIQGPEF.

The CDR3 DNA reads as TGTGCCAGCAGTCAGGGTCCTTTGGGGGCCAACGTCCTGACTTTC. Translated: CASSQGPLGANVLTF. The chain links TRBV6-2 or TRBV6-3 to TRBJ2-6; perhaps TRBD1 as D (5 bases). Germline-derived CDR1 and CDR2 are MNHEY and SVGEGT. Trimming took 5 bases from V and 4 from J, leaving 12 bases between them. The CDR3 length is 15 residues.

This clonotype was seen a handful of times. The gene calls are TRBV7-2 and TRBJ2-1; D is uncertain. CDR3 length: 12 residues. V was shortened by 5 bases and J by 7 bases, with 9 bases between the two germline ends. The germline V gene encodes CDR1 SGHTA and CDR2 FQGNSA. The CDR3 region is CASSHTTNEQFF. In DNA, the CDR3 is TGTGCCAGCAGCCACACAACTAATGAGCAGTTCTTC.

The J gene is TRBJ2-1, the V gene TRBV5-1; a possible D gene is TRBD2 (5 bases). Trimming pared 0 bases from V and 6 bases from J, leaving 13 bases between. This CDR3 spans 15 amino acids. The germline V gene encodes CDR1 SGHRS and CDR2 YFSETQ. The CDR3 spells CASSLGGSSANEQFF. The CDR3 nucleotides read TGCGCCAGCAGCTTGGGAGGGTCGTCGGCCAATGAGCAGTTCTTC.

This clonotype appeared many times. The gene calls are TRBV3-1 and TRBJ1-1; D might be TRBD1 (6 bases). V dropped 3 bases and J dropped 4 bases, with 9 bases sitting between them. Germline values: CDR1 LGHDT, CDR2 YNNKEL (reference sequence). The CDR3 loop spans 13 amino acids. The chain's CDR3 is CASSHTGSTEAFF. The CDR3 DNA follows: TGTGCCAGCAGCCACACAGGGAGCACTGAAGCTTTCTTT.

This clonotype was counted ten times or more. This chain links TRBV4-3 with TRBJ1-6, with 10 bases identical to TRBD1. The germline CDR1 and CDR2 sequences are LGHNA and YSLEER. The CDR3 runs to 16 residues. Trimming removed 2 bases from V and 7 bases from J; junction bases left unmatched: 5. CDR3 residues: CASSQLEGQGNSPLHF. For the CDR3, the DNA is TGCGCCAGCAGCCAATTAGAGGGACAGGGGAATTCACCCCTCCACTTT.

This clonotype occurred many times. The chain employs TRBV27 and TRBJ2-7; TRBD1 aligns across 7 bases. CDR1 MNHEY and CDR2 SMNVEV come from the germline V gene (reference sequence). This CDR3 region has 16 residues. J lost 5 bases, V lost 6 bases, and 16 bases had no gene match. The CDR3, as DNA: TGTGCCAGCAGGATTTATAGCGACAGGGTGTTTAACGAGCAGTACTTC. This codes for CASRIYSDRVFNEQYF.

This chain links TRBV29-1 with TRBJ1-2, with TRBD1 matching 8 bases. This CDR3 is built from 12 residues. Germline V CDR1 and CDR2: SQVTM, ANQGSEA. V was pared by 6 bases and J by 8 bases, with 8 bases of the junction left unmatched. CDR3 DNA: TGCAGCGTGAGGGGACAGGCAGTCGGCTACACCTTC. Translation: CSVRGQAVGYTF. Combining the CDR3 with reference TRBV29-1 and TRBJ1-2 gives the whole variable domain SAVISQKPSRDICQRGTSLTIQCQVDSQVTMMFWYRQQPGQSLTLIATANQGSEATYESGFVIDKFPISRPNLTFSTLTVSNMSPEDSSIYLCSVRGQAVGYTFGSGTRLTVV.